The clone carrying this TCR beta chain was seen a handful of times. Its specificity is not known. The ends were cut back, 5 bases at V and 7 bases at J, with 15 bases in the middle. Germline values: CDR1 MGHRA, CDR2 YSYEKL. The CDR3 is 13 amino acids. The data belong to a study of beta chain features in type 1 diabetes. The investigators reverse transcribed all of the isolated RNA, so they sequenced expressed TCRB transcripts. TCRdb's copy holds only in-frame clones and misses some; the assay was immunoSEQ multiplex PCR. The sample consists of some 120,000 clones, approximately 15% of them appearing once. Study-wide results and limits: cDNA sequencing could over-represent cells with high TCR expression. Moderately but significantly shorter TCRB CDR3s were found in Type 1 diabetes patients in all four CD4+ subsets.

This chain uses TRBV4-1 with TRBJ2-7; tentatively, D is TRBD2 (5 bases). The specimen sequenced was central memory CD4+ T cells from blood. This TCR came from a man between 18 and 35 years old with type 1 diabetes. The CDR3 DNA follows: TGCGCCAGCAGCGGTTATGAGGACTCAGAGCAGTACTTC. The encoded protein is CASSGYEDSEQYF.